This T cell receptor beta chain originates from a study of OX40 agonist ivuxolimab in advanced cancers. Context from the whole study: The costimulatory receptor OX40 (CD134) was targeted by ivuxolimab, a fully human IgG2 agonistic monoclonal antibody. Intravenous ivuxolimab was administered to patients every 2 weeks at six dose levels: 0.01, 0.1, 0.3, 1.5, 3 and 10 mg/kg. Among the roughly 52 dose-escalation patients, around 19 had hepatocellular carcinoma, 15 melanoma, 9 renal cell carcinoma and 9 head and neck cancer. In the dose-escalation cohort, 75% to 90% of patients were male, and the mean age was around 65 years with a range of about 23 to 79. Prior anti-PD-1, anti-PD-L1 or anti-CTLA-4 therapy was permitted, and checkpoint inhibitors had been received by 30% to 40% of dose-escalation patients. Partial responses were achieved by three dose-escalation patients, of whom one had hepatocellular carcinoma and two had cutaneous melanoma. Peripheral TCRbeta sequencing was intended to test whether TCR sequence diversity was altered and clonal T-cell expansion was caused by ivuxolimab. The paper describes the monotherapy dose-escalation part (N = 52 patients) of the phase I trial of ivuxolimab. General findings and caveats noted by the study authors: On average, CD8+ T cells showed more expanded clones than CD4+ T cells after ivuxolimab. In the 0.1-3.0 mg/kg groups, partial responders had among the lowest normalized peripheral clonal expansion, particularly in CD8+ T cells. At doses from 0.1 to 3.0 mg/kg, clonal expansion was seen in both CD4+ and CD8+ blood T cells between baseline and week 6. Low levels of normalized T-cell clonal expansion were also shown by some nonresponding patients. Antigen specificity was not determined for the clonally expanded peripheral T cells.

Concerning this clone itself: This receptor's antigen is unknown. It has no much larger one-base neighbor in the sample; base qualities were not kept.

Patients with a history of autoimmune disease or receiving systemic immunosuppression were excluded from the trial. In every dose cohort, peripheral blood was drawn for TCR sequencing at baseline, cycle 4 day 1, and cycle 7 day 1. The samples were drawn from a first-in-human, open-label, multicenter phase I dose-escalation trial of ivuxolimab. The trial enrolled adults with locally advanced or metastatic head and neck squamous cell, hepatocellular, melanoma or renal cell carcinoma. Before TCR sequencing, CD4+ T cells and CD8+ T cells from peripheral blood were sorted into separate populations. Genomic DNA was extracted from sorted cells for sequencing of the TCRbeta CDR3 region. TCRbeta CDR3 regions were sequenced using the immunoSEQ Assay. In TCRdb, the immuneACCESS table is reduced to in-frame sequences with V and J assigned. These tables do not hold every clone; where another copy was compared, an unresolved V gene accounts for under half, and the others remain unexplained. The sample has 65,000 to 80,000 clones on record, 70% to 90% of them singletons. The top ten clonotypes cover approximately 2% of the sample.

Source: CD4+ or CD8+ T cells sorted from blood, taken in a trial of the OX40 agonist ivuxolimab. This sequence originates from an adult with an advanced solid tumor such as melanoma, head and neck, liver or kidney cancer.

The sequenced DNA: TGTGCCAGCAGCGAACCCGACAGGGATGGTGAAAAACTGTTTTTT. The resulting protein is CASSEPDRDGEKLFF. The chain uses TRBV11-2 and TRBJ1-4; 7 bases in the middle match TRBD1. The cysteine opens and the phenylalanine closes a CDR3 of 15 amino acids. Only the CDR3 part of the read is kept: 45 bases, read in frame from the first base. Germline trimming amounts to 5 bases on V and 7 bases on J, with 10 as the count of junction bases outside the gene matches. Via the germline V gene, CDR1 is SGHAT and CDR2 FQNNGV.